This T cell receptor (beta chain) was captured in a study of identifying expanded T cells in peripheral blood. Whole-study findings and limits: Over two and four weeks, about 16 and 20 clones changed, versus around 1.2 between replicates. Two-week clone count variance significantly increased as total template count grew.

Collection occurred without any documented infections or immune events in donors. The ends lost 5 bases at V and 10 bases at J; junction bases unmatched: 16. Germline V gene sequence: CDR1 SGHTA, CDR2 FQGNSA. CDR3 length: 16 amino acids. Some clones are missing from TCRdb's copy, which holds only in-frame ones; the method was immunoSEQ multiplex PCR. The table lists 85,000 to 120,000 clones, more than 70% of them singletons. Note on this clone: The antigen is not known.

This chain uses TRBV7-2 with TRBJ2-3; 9 bases match TRBD2. The receptor comes from a person aged 18 to 75 in good health. Sequenced input: blood. The CDR3 loop reads CASSLTSGPSGGAQYF. CDR3 bases: TGTGCCAGCAGCCTAACTAGCGGGCCCAGCGGGGGAGCGCAGTATTTT.